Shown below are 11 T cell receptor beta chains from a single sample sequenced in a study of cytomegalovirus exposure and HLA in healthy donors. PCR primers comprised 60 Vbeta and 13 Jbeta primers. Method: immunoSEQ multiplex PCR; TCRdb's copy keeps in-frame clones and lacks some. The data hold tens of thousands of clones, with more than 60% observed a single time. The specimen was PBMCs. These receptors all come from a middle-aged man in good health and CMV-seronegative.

The CDR3 bases are TGCAGCGTTGGAAGACACGCGATGGAGACCCAGTACTTC. It specifies CSVGRHAMETQYF. The rearrangement joins TRBV29-1 to TRBJ2-5; D is uncertain. CDR1 SQVTM and CDR2 ANQGSEA come from the germline V gene. The CDR3 loop spans 13 amino acids. The V end was cut by 4 bases, the J end by 5 bases, with 14 bases between.

CDR3 sequence: CASSPGTGGWKTQYF. As DNA, the CDR3 is TGTGCCAGCAGCCCCGGGACAGGGGGCTGGAAGACCCAGTACTTC. This chain links TRBV5-4 with TRBJ2-5; 12 nucleotides match TRBD1. This CDR3 contains 15 residues. The germline gives CDR1 SGHNT, CDR2 YYREEE (reference sequence). With 4 bases clipped from V and 6 bases from J, the junction kept 7 bases outside the gene matches.

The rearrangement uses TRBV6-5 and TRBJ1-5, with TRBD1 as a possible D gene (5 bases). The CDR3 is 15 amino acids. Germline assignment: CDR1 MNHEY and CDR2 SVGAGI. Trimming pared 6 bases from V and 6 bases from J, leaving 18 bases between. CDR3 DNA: TGTGCCAGCAGGCCCGGGATCTGGGGGGGTCAGCCCCAGCATTTT. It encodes CASRPGIWGGQPQHF.

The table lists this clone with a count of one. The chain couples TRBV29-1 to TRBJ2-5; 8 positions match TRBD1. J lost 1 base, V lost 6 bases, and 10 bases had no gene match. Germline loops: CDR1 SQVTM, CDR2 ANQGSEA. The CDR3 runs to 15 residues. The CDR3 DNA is TGCAGCGTGCCCAATGACAGGGGACCCCAAGAGACCCAGTACTTC. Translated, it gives CSVPNDRGPQETQYF.

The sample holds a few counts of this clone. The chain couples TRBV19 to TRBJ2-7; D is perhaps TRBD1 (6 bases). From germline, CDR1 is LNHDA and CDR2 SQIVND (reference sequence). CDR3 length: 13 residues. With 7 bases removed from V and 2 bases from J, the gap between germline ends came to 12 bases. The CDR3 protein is CASTPGHPYEQYF. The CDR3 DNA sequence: TGTGCCAGTACCCCGGGACACCCCTACGAGCAGTACTTC.

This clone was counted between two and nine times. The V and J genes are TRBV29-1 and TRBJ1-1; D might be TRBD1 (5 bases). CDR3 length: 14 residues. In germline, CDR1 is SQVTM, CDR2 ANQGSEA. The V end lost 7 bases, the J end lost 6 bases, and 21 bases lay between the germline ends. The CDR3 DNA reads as TGCAGCGCTGGGGGACTCAACACCGCGGCTGAAGCTTTCTTT. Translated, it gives CSAGGLNTAAEAFF.

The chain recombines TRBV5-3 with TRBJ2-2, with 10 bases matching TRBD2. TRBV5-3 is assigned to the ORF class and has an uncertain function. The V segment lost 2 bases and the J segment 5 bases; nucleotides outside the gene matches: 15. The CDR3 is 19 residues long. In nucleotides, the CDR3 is TGTGCCAGAAGCTTCCCTACTAGCGGGAAGTTGAGGTGGACCGGGGAGCTGTTTTTT. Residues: CARSFPTSGKLRWTGELFF.

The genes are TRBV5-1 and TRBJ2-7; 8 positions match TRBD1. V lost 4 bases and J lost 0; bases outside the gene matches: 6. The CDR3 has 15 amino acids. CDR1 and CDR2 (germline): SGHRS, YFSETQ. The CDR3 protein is CASSIGQGFSYEQYF. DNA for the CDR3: TGCGCCAGCAGCATCGGACAGGGCTTCTCCTACGAGCAGTACTTC.

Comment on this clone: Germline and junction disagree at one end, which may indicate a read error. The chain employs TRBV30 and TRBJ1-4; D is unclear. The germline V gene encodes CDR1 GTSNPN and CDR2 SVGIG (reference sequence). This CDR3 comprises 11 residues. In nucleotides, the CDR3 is TGTGCCTGGAGTTCTAAAGAAAAACTGTTTTTT. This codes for CAWSSKEKLFF.

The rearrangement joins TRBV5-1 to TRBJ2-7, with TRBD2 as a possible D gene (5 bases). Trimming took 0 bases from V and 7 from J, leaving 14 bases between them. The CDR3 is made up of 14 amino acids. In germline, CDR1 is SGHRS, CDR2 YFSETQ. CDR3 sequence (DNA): TGCGCCAGCAGCTTGGACCCTAGCTCGCGAGAGCAGTACTTC. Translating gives CASSLDPSSREQYF.

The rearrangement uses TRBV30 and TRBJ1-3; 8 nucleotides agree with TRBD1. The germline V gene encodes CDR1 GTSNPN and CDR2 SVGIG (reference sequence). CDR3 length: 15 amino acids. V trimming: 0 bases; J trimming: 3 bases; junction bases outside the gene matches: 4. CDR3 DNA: TGTGCCTGGAGTGTAAGGACAGGGTTTGGAAACACCATATATTTT. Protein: CAWSVRTGFGNTIYF.